Listed here is a single T cell receptor (beta chain). Its antigen is not identified. Germline values: CDR1 MNHEY, CDR2 SMNVEV (reference sequence). This CDR3 is 14 amino acids long. The V segment lost 6 bases and the J segment 6 bases; nucleotides outside the gene matches: 8. At the Johns Hopkins FTIC core, DNA taken from cultured CD4+ T cells was sequenced by way of the Oncomine TCR Beta short-read assay. TCRdb analysed the PCR reads with MiXCR anew, one entry per CDR3 protein. The sample yields more than 14,000 distinct CDR3 sequences, 48% seen once. As to treatment: roughly 10-day PBMC culture with coronavirus spike peptide pools or control peptides (ViraFEST assay). The data were taken from a study of vaccination and CD4 T cells after COVID-19.

This chain joins TRBV27 and TRBJ2-7; the match to TRBD1 covers 10 bases. Sequenced input: CD4+ T cells from blood, cultured in vitro. This clonotype was sampled from a human donor who had recovered from COVID-19. The CDR3 spells CASRRTGGLVEQYF. CDR3 nucleotides: TGTGCCAGCAGACGGACAGGGGGTCTTGTCGAGCAGTACTTC.